The subject of this entry is one T cell receptor (beta chain). Per the original data handling: Sampled TCR counts reached a median of around 89,000 per sample, with values ranging from roughly 23,224 to 690,600. TCRdb redid the calling of the RACE reads with MiXCR, one entry per CDR3 protein. TCRdb's processing, not the authors' own work, is the source of the V and J calls. The table includes approximately 72,000 distinct CDR3 sequences, 11% detected once. Germline loops: CDR1 SGHAT, CDR2 FQNNGV. CDR3 length equals 13 residues. V was clipped by 1 base and J by 7 bases, with 5 bases between them. This sample was taken from a study of human T cells and chemical hapten exposure. About the study: Throughout a study of 20 to 30 weeks, patients underwent weekly scalp administration of diphenylcyclopropenone doses.

Indicated time point: patch test 3, about 24 weeks after DPC sensitization. As to treatment: therapeutic diphenylcyclopropenone sensitization with weekly scalp DPC. The V and J genes are TRBV11-2 and TRBJ1-6, with D unresolved. This clonotype was obtained from a woman aged 50 to 60 with alopecia areata. Some clones in this sample may be carry-over from other donors' samples. The source material was whole blood, sampled in connection with sensitization to the hapten diphenylcyclopropenone (DPC). The CDR3: CASSLGQNSPLHF. As DNA, the CDR3 is TGTGCCAGCAGCTTAGGTCAGAATTCACCCCTCCACTTT.